The T cell receptor (beta chain) under discussion was sequenced for a study of blood T cells in healthy people across ages. V dropped 4 bases and J dropped 2 bases, with 14 bases sitting between them. Germline CDR1 reads MNHEY; CDR2 reads SMNVEV (reference sequence). This CDR3 is 15 amino acids long. The authors ran a second PCR of about 7 to 11 cycles using a sample-barcoded 5' primer and a J-beta primer mix. TCRdb reprocessed the 5' RACE reads via MiXCR and lists one record per CDR3 protein. The sample contains approximately 880,000 distinct CDR3 sequences, about 48% of which appear only once. The sequence was collected from a man aged 30 to 45 in good health. The sequenced sample was blood. The chain joins TRBV27 to TRBJ1-1; D is perhaps TRBD1 (6 bases). CDR3 residues: CASSYATGLNTEAFF. Written as DNA, the CDR3 is TGTGCCAGCAGTTACGCGACAGGCCTCAACACTGAAGCTTTCTTT.